Listed below are T cell receptor beta chains from one sample, sequenced in a study of blood T cells in healthy people across ages. TCRdb processed the 5' RACE reads anew with MiXCR; each CDR3 protein has one entry. The sample holds around 1,700,000 distinct CDR3 sequences, 28% seen once. Sequencing was done on a sample of blood. Source of these receptors: a woman in her twenties or thirties in good health. Both conserved end residues are part of each CDR3. A D gene is named only where the DNA matches it firmly. Clone size is given for some rows only: seen once, a few or many times, or a class if the clone is expanded.

.	TRBV12-3/TRBV12-4	few	TRBJ2-1	TGTGCCAGCCGCGCGGCCGCCGTCTACAATGAGCAGTTCTTC	CASRAAAVYNEQFF
.	TRBV29-1	.	TRBJ1-1	TGCAGCGTGTGGATTTTGGACACTGAAGCTTTCTTT	CSVWILDTEAFF
.	TRBV9	.	TRBJ2-5	TGTGCCAGCAGCGTAGCACCGATCGGCAATGAGCAGTACTTC	CASSVAPIGNEQYF
.	TRBV2	.	TRBJ1-2	TGTGCCAGCAGTGGGGGAGGGATGTATGGCTACACCTTC	CASSGGGMYGYTF
.	TRBV29-1	.	TRBJ2-7	TGCAGCGTAGGAATTCTGGGCGGCGAGCAGTACTTC	CSVGILGGEQYF
.	TRBV20-1	few	TRBJ2-4	TGCAGTGCCAAATTCGACTCGGACAGTAGGGAACAGTACTTC	CSAKFDSDSREQYF
.	TRBV29-1	few	TRBJ2-7	TGCAGCGTTGACCTTAGCGGATTCTCCTACGAGCAGTACTTC	CSVDLSGFSYEQYF
.	TRBV4-1	.	TRBJ1-5	TGCGCCAGCAGCCAAGGACCAGGGGTCGGGAATCAGCCCCAGCATTTT	CASSQGPGVGNQPQHF
.	TRBV7-9	.	TRBJ2-2	TGTGCCAGCATCCTCGGGGCGGGCGGCACCGGGGAGCTGTTTTTT	CASILGAGGTGELFF
TRBD2	TRBV7-2	.	TRBJ2-5	TGTGCCAGCAGCTTAGCGGCGCTAGCGGGAGCCGAGGAGACCCAGTGCTTC	CASSLAALAGAEETQCF
.	TRBV20-1	many	TRBJ2-1	TGCAGTGCAAACTCCTACAATGAGCAGTTCTTC	CSANSYNEQFF
TRBD1	TRBV5-1	.	TRBJ2-7	TGCGCCAGCAGCTCGGGAGACAGGGGGTCCGGCGAGCAGTACTTC	CASSSGDRGSGEQYF
.	TRBV9	.	TRBJ1-5	TGTGCCAGCAGCCTAGAAGGGTGGGGCAATCAGCCCCAGCATTTT	CASSLEGWGNQPQHF
TRBD1	TRBV20-1	.	TRBJ2-7	TGCAGTGCCGACCCGGGACAGGGCGCCTACGAGCAGTACTTC	CSADPGQGAYEQYF
.	TRBV5-1	.	TRBJ2-7	TGCGCCAGCAGCTTGGATATCCGGGGACACTACGAGCAGTACTTC	CASSLDIRGHYEQYF
.	TRBV20-1	.	TRBJ2-1	TGCAGTGCTAGCTCAAACAGGGTCCGGAATGGGCAGTTCTTC	CSASSNRVRNGQFF
TRBD2	TRBV6-2/TRBV6-3	few	TRBJ2-3	TGTGCCAGCAGTGGGACTAGATACACAGATACGCAGTATTTT	CASSGTRYTDTQYF
TRBD2	TRBV27	few	TRBJ2-3	TGTGCCAGCAGTTTAAGTTGGGGACTAGCGGGGTATACGCAGTATTTT	CASSLSWGLAGYTQYF
.	TRBV7-9	few	TRBJ2-3	TGTGCCAGCAGCTCGGTTACGCCAGGTGGACGTTACACAGATACGCAGTATTTT	CASSSVTPGGRYTDTQYF
TRBD2	TRBV5-5	.	TRBJ2-1	TGTGCCAGCAGCTTGGCCATCGGGAGACTAGCGACGAAGGGCAATGAGCAGTTCTTC	CASSLAIGRLATKGNEQFF
.	TRBV7-9	.	TRBJ2-5	TGTGCCAGCAGCTTATTGGCAGGGGTAAAGAAAAAGCAGTACTTC	CASSLLAGVKKKQYF
.	TRBV6-4	.	TRBJ1-2	TGTGCCAGCAGTGCAGAGATCTACACCTTC	CASSAEIYTF
.	TRBV6-5	.	TRBJ2-4	TGTGCCAGCAGTTACTCAGGGGTAGCCAAAAACATTCAGTACTTC	CASSYSGVAKNIQYF
.	TRBV4-1	.	TRBJ1-5	TGCGCCAGCAGCCAAGAGGGGTACGCCGCGGTAAATCAGCCCCAGCATTTT	CASSQEGYAAVNQPQHF
.	TRBV11-2	few	TRBJ1-5	TGTGCCAGCAGCTTAGAAGCGCCAGAGCCACAGCATTTT	CASSLEAPEPQHF
TRBD1	TRBV27	.	TRBJ1-2	TGTGCCAGCAGTCTATCCTACACAGGGGACTATGGCTACACCTTC	CASSLSYTGDYGYTF
.	TRBV2	few	TRBJ2-5	TGTGCCAGCAAGGCTAGCGCGGGAGAGACCCAGTACTTC	CASKASAGETQYF
.	TRBV5-1	.	TRBJ1-2	TGCGCCAGCAAGCTGGGGGAAGCTAACTATGGCTACACCTTC	CASKLGEANYGYTF
.	TRBV20-1	few	TRBJ2-5	TGCAGTGCTAGAAGCGGCGGTTGGTACCAAGAGACCCAGTACTTC	CSARSGGWYQETQYF
.	TRBV7-6	few	TRBJ2-3	TGTGCCAGCAGCACACAGGGGGGGAGCACAGATACGCAGTATTTT	CASSTQGGSTDTQYF
.	TRBV4-3	.	TRBJ1-5	TGCGCCAGCAGCCAAGGTACACGAGGAGATCAGCCCCAGCATTTT	CASSQGTRGDQPQHF
.	TRBV20-1	.	TRBJ2-1	TGCAGTGCTAGTTTGGGGGCCTCCCCCAATGGGCAGTTCTTC	CSASLGASPNGQFF
.	TRBV7-9	once	TRBJ1-1	TGTGCCAGCAGAGCACAGGCCCCAATGAACACTGAAGCTTTCTTT	CASRAQAPMNTEAFF
TRBD2	TRBV5-6	few	TRBJ2-5	TGTGCCAGCAGCCGCTATAGCGGGGGGTCGGAGACCCAGTACTTC	CASSRYSGGSETQYF
TRBD1	TRBV6-1	.	TRBJ1-2	TGTGCCAGCACACGACAGGGGGCTAACTATGGCTACACCTTC	CASTRQGANYGYTF